The clone carrying this T cell receptor beta chain was seen only a few times. Using immunoSEQ multiplex PCR, the repertoire was profiled, and TCRdb retains in-frame clones only, with some absent. The profile shows roughly 1,000,000 clones, about four fifths of them singletons. The entry originates in a study of shared clonotypes between healthy human individuals. Trimming removed 2 bases from V and 1 base from J, with 5 bases in between. The CDR3 covers 13 residues. Germline CDR1 is ENHRY and CDR2 is SYGVKD. The receptor was isolated from a young man in good health. Some clones in this sample may be carry-over from other donors' samples. The specimen was memory CD4+ T cells from PBMCs. Subset defined: CD45RA-negative fraction. This rearrangement joins TRBV10-3 to TRBJ1-1; D is unresolved. CDR3 bases: TGTGCCATCAGTGAGACAAGGAACACTGAAGCTTTCTTT. This encodes CAISETRNTEAFF.